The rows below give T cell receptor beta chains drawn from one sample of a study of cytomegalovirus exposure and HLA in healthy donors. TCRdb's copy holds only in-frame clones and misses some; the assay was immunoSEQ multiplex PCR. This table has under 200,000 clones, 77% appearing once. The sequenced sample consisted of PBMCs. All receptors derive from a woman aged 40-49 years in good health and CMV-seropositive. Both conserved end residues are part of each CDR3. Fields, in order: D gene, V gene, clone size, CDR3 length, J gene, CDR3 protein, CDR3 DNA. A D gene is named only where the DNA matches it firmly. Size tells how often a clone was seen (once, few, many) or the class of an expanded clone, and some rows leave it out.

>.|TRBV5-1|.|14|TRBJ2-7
CASSLKTASYEQYF
TGCGCCAGCAGCTTGAAAACAGCCTCCTACGAGCAGTACTTC
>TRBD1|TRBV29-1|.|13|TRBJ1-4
CSVVGGKGEKLFF
TGCAGCGTTGTAGGGGGCAAGGGAGAAAAACTGTTTTTT
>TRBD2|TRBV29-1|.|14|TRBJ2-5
CSVVRAGAGETQYF
TGCAGCGTTGTCCGGGCGGGAGCGGGAGAGACCCAGTACTTC
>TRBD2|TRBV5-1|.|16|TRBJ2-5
CASSPYLAGGQETQYF
TGCGCCAGCAGCCCCTACCTAGCGGGGGGGCAAGAGACCCAGTACTTC
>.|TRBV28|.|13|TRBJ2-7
CATDKGVPYEQYF
TGTGCCACCGATAAGGGGGTTCCCTACGAGCAGTACTTC
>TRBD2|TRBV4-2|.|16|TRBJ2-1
CASSQDFTSGRGEQFF
TGTGCCAGCAGCCAAGATTTCACTAGCGGGAGGGGCGAGCAGTTCTTC
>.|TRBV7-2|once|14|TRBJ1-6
CASSLGGYNSPLHF
TGTGCCAGCAGCTTAGGCGGATATAATTCACCCCTCCACTTT
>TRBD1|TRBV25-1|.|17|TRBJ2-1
CASSEKRRQGSYNEQFF
TGTGCCAGCAGTGAAAAAAGGAGACAGGGGTCCTACAATGAGCAGTTCTTC
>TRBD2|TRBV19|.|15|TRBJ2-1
CASSRLAGVYNEQFF
TGTGCCAGTAGTAGACTAGCGGGGGTTTACAATGAGCAGTTCTTC
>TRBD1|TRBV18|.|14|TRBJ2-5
CASSPGQERETQYF
TGTGCCAGCTCGCCGGGACAGGAGAGGGAGACCCAGTACTTC
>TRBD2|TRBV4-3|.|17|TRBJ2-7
CASSQDLTSGRPYEQYF
TGCGCCAGCAGCCAAGATCTAACTAGCGGGAGACCCTACGAGCAGTACTTC
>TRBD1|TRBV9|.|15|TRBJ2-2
CASSVRTGNTGELFF
TGTGCCAGCAGCGTAAGGACAGGAAACACCGGGGAGCTGTTTTTT
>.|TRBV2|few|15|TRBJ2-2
CASSGETRSTGELFF
TGTGCCAGCAGTGGGGAAACTAGGAGTACCGGGGAGCTGTTTTTT
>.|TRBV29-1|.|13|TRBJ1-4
CSVGVSTNEKLFF
TGCAGCGTCGGGGTATCGACTAATGAAAAACTGTTTTTT
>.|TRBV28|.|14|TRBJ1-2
CASSIEQGFYGYTF
TGTGCCAGCAGCATCGAACAGGGATTCTATGGCTACACCTTC
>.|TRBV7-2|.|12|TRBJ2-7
CASSLQGSAQYF
TGTGCCAGCAGCTTACAGGGGTCGGCGCAGTACTTC
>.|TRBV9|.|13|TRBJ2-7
CASSVQGSNEQYF
TGTGCCAGCAGCGTACAGGGTTCCAACGAGCAGTACTTC
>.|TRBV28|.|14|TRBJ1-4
CASSSPSTNEKLFF
TGTGCCAGCAGTTCACCAAGCACTAATGAAAAACTGTTTTTT
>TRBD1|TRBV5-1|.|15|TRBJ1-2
CASSLEQGAGYGYTF
TGCGCCAGCAGCTTGGAACAGGGGGCAGGCTATGGCTACACCTTC
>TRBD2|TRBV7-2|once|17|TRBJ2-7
CASSLGTSGGAGSSEYF
TGTGCCAGCAGCTTAGGGACTAGCGGGGGGGCGGGTTCTTCGGAGTACTTC